This TCR beta chain was sequenced for a study of blood T cell dynamics during melanoma immunotherapy. Points from the study as a whole: It remained unknown if the driving T cell clones were melanoma-specific.

The time point was: week 3, after first cycle of checkpoint inhibitor. Samples come from before therapy and from week 3 after the first blockade cycle. Patients with prior systemic cancer treatment, concomitant immunosuppressants, or other active malignancies were excluded. The CDR3 loop spans 14 amino acids. V lost 6 bases to trimming and J lost 4 bases, with 15 bases between them. The germline V gene has CDR1 MNHNY and CDR2 SVGAGI (reference sequence). Turning to this clone: What it recognizes is unknown.

DNA loading was fixed at about 340 ng for all bulk PBMC samples. Only in-frame clones appear in the TCRdb table, and some are missing; sequencing was by immunoSEQ multiplex PCR. The table records about 11,000 clones, approximately 84% of them present only once. The V and J genes are TRBV6-6 and TRBJ1-2, with a tentative D call TRBD1 (5 bases). The TCR was taken from a human donor with melanoma. The sample in question was blood, obtained from a patient treated with checkpoint blockade. CDR3 loop: CASRPPQGGYGYTF. The CDR3 coding sequence is TGTGCCAGCAGGCCACCCCAGGGTGGCTATGGCTACACCTTC.